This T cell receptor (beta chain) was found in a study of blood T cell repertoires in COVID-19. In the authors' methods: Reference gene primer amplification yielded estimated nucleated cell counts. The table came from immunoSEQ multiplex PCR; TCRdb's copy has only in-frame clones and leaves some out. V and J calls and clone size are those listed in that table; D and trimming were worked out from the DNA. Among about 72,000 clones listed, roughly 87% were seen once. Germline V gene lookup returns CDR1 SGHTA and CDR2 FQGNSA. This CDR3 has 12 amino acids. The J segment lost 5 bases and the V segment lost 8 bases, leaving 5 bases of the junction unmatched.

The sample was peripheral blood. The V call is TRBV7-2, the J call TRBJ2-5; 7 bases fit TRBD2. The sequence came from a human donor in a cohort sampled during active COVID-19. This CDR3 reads CASGGGLETQYF. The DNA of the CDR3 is TGTGCCAGCGGGGGGGGGTTGGAGACCCAGTACTTC.